These 24 T cell receptor beta chains share one sample of origin, sequenced in a study of T cell clonality in common variable immunodeficiency. These receptors have no known antigen. Repertoires were generated with immunoSEQ multiplex PCR, while TCRdb's copy carries only in-frame clones and drops some. This sample carries about 25,000 clones, none of them present only once. Broader study findings: Fewer deletions and N-nucleotide insertions were reportedly seen in common variable immunodeficiency TCR beta sequences.

Sequenced input: peripheral blood mononuclear cells. The receptors come from a human donor with common variable immunodeficiency.

This clone was found a few times. A read error may account for a junction end that differs from germline. The CDR3 end lies 3 residues beyond the end of the read and is filled in from the germline J gene. The rearrangement links TRBV23-1 to TRBJ2-6; the match to TRBD1 covers 12 bases. TRBV23-1 is reported as an ORF; its role is uncertain. The CDR3 has 20 residues. The CDR3 region is CASSQSGTGGHIPGVNVLTF. CDR3 DNA, as far as it was read: TGCGCCAGCAGTCAATCGGGGACAGGGGGCCATATCCCAGGGGTCAACGTC.

This clone showed up just a few times. CDR3 region: CAWKTISTGYGYTF. The CDR3 DNA, read in part, is TGTGCCTGGAAAACGATATCAACAGGCTATGGC. The chain joins TRBV30 to TRBJ1-2; TRBD1 might be the D (5 bases). Sequencing ends 3 residues short of the CDR3 end; the germline J gene provides the rest. Trimming shortened V by 4 bases and J by 4 bases, and 16 bases separated the two germline ends. Germline CDR1 is GTSNPN and CDR2 is SVGIG (reference sequence). CDR3 length: 14 residues.

The table lists this clone with many counts. The sequence runs out 3 residues before the end of the CDR3; the remainder is reconstructed from the germline J gene. This CDR3 is also generated by other DNA sequences in the sample. The chain carries TRBV18 and TRBJ1-5; 8 bases are a match to TRBD1. CDR3 length: 14 residues. J lost 2 bases, V lost 5 bases, and 2 bases had no gene match. The germline V gene encodes CDR1 KGHSH and CDR2 LQKENI. The sequenced part of the CDR3 DNA is TGTGCCAGCTCATCGACAGGGGGCAATCAGCCC. Protein sequence: CASSSTGGNQP. Given in full, the CDR3 is CASSSTGGNQPQHF.

A few counts support this clone. The read ends 3 residues early relative to the CDR3; the germline J gene fills the gap. The chain has TRBV20-1 and TRBJ2-7; possibly TRBD1 for D (5 bases). Trimming removed 6 bases from V and 4 bases from J, with 25 bases in between. Germline V gene lookup returns CDR1 DFQATT and CDR2 SNEGSKA (reference sequence). The CDR3 covers 16 residues. The covered CDR3 bases are TGCAGTGCCCCCCCTAGAGACAGCCTCGGGTCTTACGAG. It translates to CSAPPRDSLGSYE. The entire CDR3 protein is CSAPPRDSLGSYEQYF.

This clone was seen many times. With the read ending 3 residues before the CDR3 end, the germline J gene is used to fill in that end. The rearrangement joins TRBV6-4 to TRBJ2-1; D gene ambiguous. The CDR3 is 13 amino acids. Looked up from germline, CDR1 is MRHNA and CDR2 is SNTAGT. V lost 8 bases and J lost 9, with 17 bases in between. Incomplete CDR3 DNA: TGTGCCAGCGGCGACCTTAGAGCTAGTGAG. Amino acids: CASGDLRASE. The complete CDR3 reads CASGDLRASEQFF.

This clone was counted a few times. The CDR3 end is not reached by the read, which stops 3 residues before it; the germline J gene fills it in. The V and J genes are TRBV5-1 and TRBJ2-5; 8 positions match TRBD1. Germline CDR1 SGHRS, CDR2 YFSETQ. CDR3 size: 14 residues. With 4 bases clipped from V and 5 bases from J, the junction kept 7 bases outside the gene matches. CDR3 amino acids: CASSEPGGFETQYF. Partial CDR3 DNA: TGCGCCAGCAGCGAACCAGGGGGCTTTGAGACC.

On this clone: The read stops 3 residues short of the end of the CDR3; the missing end is completed from the germline J gene. The chain employs TRBV5-1 and TRBJ2-2; D uncertain. The germline gives CDR1 SGHRS, CDR2 YFSETQ. CDR3 length equals 14 residues. Deletions cut 0 bases from V and 7 bases from J, with 10 bases between. Incomplete CDR3 DNA: TGCGCCAGCAGCTTGGAGCTCTCATACGGGGAG. Protein sequence: CASSLELSYGE. The entire CDR3 sequence reads CASSLELSYGELFF.

This clone was observed a few times. The observed sequence ends 3 residues before the CDR3 terminus, with the missing tail filled in from the germline J gene. The genes are TRBV19 and TRBJ2-7, with D perhaps matching TRBD1 or TRBD2 (6 bases each). Per germline, CDR1 LNHDA and CDR2 SQIVND (reference sequence). The CDR3 loop spans 14 amino acids. V gave up 4 bases and J gave up 2 bases, with 12 bases separating them. CDR3 loop: CASSSGTRTYEQYF. The CDR3 bases that were read are TGTGCCAGTAGTAGCGGGACAAGGACCTACGAG.

Notes on this clone: The read halts 3 residues ahead of the CDR3 end, with the missing end drawn from the germline J gene. The same CDR3 arises from other DNA sequences in this sample as well. The V call is TRBV7-3, the J call TRBJ2-3; D is unclear. The germline V gene encodes CDR1 SGHTA and CDR2 FQGTGA. The CDR3 is made up of 13 amino acids. Trimming cost V 0 bases and J 6 bases, with 7 bases left between them. The part of the CDR3 DNA that was read is TGTGCCAGCAGCTTAACCGGTACGGATACG. This encodes CASSLTGTDT. The CDR3 in its entirety is CASSLTGTDTQYF.

Details on this clone: Sequencing ends 3 residues short of the CDR3 end; the germline J gene provides the rest. The V call is TRBV7-9, the J call TRBJ2-5; perhaps TRBD2 as D (5 bases). The ends were cut back, 4 bases at V and 4 bases at J, with 7 bases in the middle. The CDR3 is 12 amino acids. Germline assignment: CDR1 SEHNR and CDR2 FQNEAQ (reference sequence). The DNA read from the CDR3 is TGTGCCAGCAGCTCTGCGGGAGAGACC. Its translation is CASSSAGET. The whole CDR3 protein is CASSSAGETQYF.

This clone was recorded at least ten times. The DNA ends 3 residues before the CDR3 does, and the rest of the CDR3 is filled in from the germline J gene. The chain is built from TRBV5-5 and TRBJ2-7; either TRBD1 or TRBD2 may fit D (7 bases each). CDR3 size: 15 residues. The germline V gene has CDR1 SGHKS and CDR2 YYEKEE (reference sequence). Trimming removed 4 bases from V and 5 bases from J, with 19 bases in between. The CDR3 DNA, read in part, is TGTGCCAGCAGCAGGGGGCGGGAGAGGAGCCACGAG. Its protein is CASSRGRERSHE. The CDR3 in its entirety is CASSRGRERSHEQYF. The full variable domain, with the rest looked up from reference TRBV5-5 and TRBJ2-7, is DAGVTQSPTHLIKTRGQQVTLRCSPISGHKSVSWYQQVLGQGPQFIFQYYEKEERGRGNFPDRFSARQFPNYSSELNVNALLLGDSALYLCASSRGRERSHEQYFGPGTRLTVT.

As concerns this clone: The observed sequence ends 3 residues before the CDR3 terminus, with the missing tail filled in from the germline J gene. V gene TRBV7-9 combines with J gene TRBJ2-7; D may be TRBD1 (6 bases). The V gene lost 0 bases and the J gene lost 4 bases, with 10 bases spanning the gap. Germline CDR1 and CDR2: SEHNR and FQNEAQ (reference sequence). The CDR3 runs to 14 residues. Partial CDR3 DNA: TGTGCCAGCAGCTTAGCCCGGACAGAGTACGAG. Translation: CASSLARTEYE. The whole CDR3 region reads CASSLARTEYEQYF.

The sample holds a few counts of this clone. Read sequence stops 3 residues before the CDR3 end, and the germline J gene provides the missing end. The chain carries TRBV19 and TRBJ2-7; TRBD1 matches 9 bases. Germline V gene lookup returns CDR1 LNHDA and CDR2 SQIVND (reference sequence). V lost 3 bases to trimming and J lost 6 bases; unmatched junction nucleotides: 6. The CDR3 is made up of 14 amino acids. The part of the CDR3 DNA that was read is TGTGCCAGTAGTATCGGGACAGGGTTTTCCGAG. It yields the protein CASSIGTGFSE. The complete CDR3 reads CASSIGTGFSEQYF.

As regards this clone: The read ends 3 residues early relative to the CDR3; the germline J gene fills the gap. The chain has TRBV7-3 and TRBJ1-6; a possible D gene is TRBD1 (5 bases). The V end lost 2 bases, the J end lost 6 bases, and 8 bases lay between the germline ends. This CDR3 is 14 amino acids long. CDR1 and CDR2 (germline): SGHTA, FQGTGA. CDR3 protein: CASSLDSSNSPLHF. CDR3 DNA (partial): TGTGCCAGCAGCTTAGACAGCAGTAATTCACCC.

The CDR3: CASSSTRGSYNEQFF. The CDR3 DNA, read in part, is TGTGCCAGCAGCTCGACTAGAGGCTCCTACAATGAG. The chain uses TRBV7-6 and TRBJ2-1; a weak D match, TRBD2 (6 bases). The read terminates 3 residues ahead of where the CDR3 ends, so the germline J gene completes it. From germline, CDR1 is SGHVS and CDR2 FNYEAQ. CDR3 size: 15 residues. With 4 bases removed from V and 0 bases from J, the gap between germline ends came to 10 bases.

This clone came up a few times. Read data end 3 residues before the CDR3 end; the end is taken from the germline J gene. The rearrangement joins TRBV7-9 to TRBJ2-7; perhaps TRBD1 as D (6 bases). The CDR3 spans 15 residues. The germline gives CDR1 SEHNR, CDR2 FQNEAQ (reference sequence). Trimming pared 3 bases from V and 2 bases from J, leaving 14 bases between. CDR3 region: CASSFKDSPTYEQYF. The CDR3 DNA, read in part, is TGTGCCAGCAGCTTCAAGGACAGCCCAACCTACGAG.

This clone was recorded a few times. From the germline J gene comes the end of the CDR3, since the read stops 3 residues before it. The gene calls are TRBV2 and TRBJ1-2, with D possibly TRBD1 on 6 matching bases. The germline gives CDR1 SNHLY, CDR2 FYNNEI. V shed 9 bases and J shed 0 bases, with 11 bases lying between them. The CDR3 contains 13 residues. Here the CDR3 reads CARGDRSNYGYTF. Incomplete CDR3 DNA: TGTGCCAGAGGAGACAGGTCTAACTATGGC.

This clone was detected a few times. The read finishes 3 residues shy of the CDR3 end, and the germline J gene is used to complete it. The chain combines TRBV5-4 with TRBJ2-7, with TRBD1 matching over 9 bases. V gave up 0 bases and J gave up 2 bases; unmatched junction bases: 0. CDR1 and CDR2 from the germline V gene are SGHNT and YYREEE (reference sequence). The CDR3 sequence is 14 residues long. The CDR3 bases that were read are TGTGCCAGCAGCTTGGGACAGGGGGCCTACGAG. Its translation: CASSLGQGAYE. The full CDR3 sequence reads CASSLGQGAYEQYF. The variable domain in full, completed from reference TRBV5-4 and TRBJ2-7, reads ETGVTQSPTHLIKTRGQQVTLRCSSQSGHNTVSWYQQALGQGPQFIFQYYREEENGRGNFPPRFSGLQFPNYSSELNVNALELDDSALYLCASSLGQGAYEQYFGPGTRLTVT.

This clone was counted only a few times. The read gets to within 3 residues of the CDR3 end, and the germline J gene fills in the rest. The chain has TRBV5-1 and TRBJ2-2, with D possibly being TRBD1 (5 bases). Trimming stripped 4 bases from V and 6 bases from J, with 19 bases between. Germline V gene data show CDR1 as SGHRS and CDR2 as YFSETQ. This CDR3 comprises 16 residues. The CDR3 bases that were read are TGCGCCAGCAGCCTCAGGAACAGGCCTCCCGCCGGGGAG. The encoded protein is CASSLRNRPPAGE. The whole CDR3 reads CASSLRNRPPAGELFF.

A few counts support this clone. The CDR3 end falls 3 residues outside the read, so it is completed with the germline J gene. V is TRBV19 and J is TRBJ1-5; D gene ambiguous. Trimming removed 4 bases at V and 0 bases at J, with 7 bases between. CDR1 and CDR2 (germline): LNHDA, SQIVND (reference sequence). The CDR3 is 14 amino acids. The part of the CDR3 DNA that was read is TGTGCCAGTAGTAATCAGAATAGCAATCAGCCC. It encodes CASSNQNSNQP. The entire CDR3 reads CASSNQNSNQPQHF.

Concerning this clone: Sequencing ends 3 residues short of the CDR3 end; the germline J gene provides the rest. The chain joins TRBV19 to TRBJ1-5; 10 bases map to TRBD1. Germline trimming cut 2 bases from V and 7 bases from J; bases unmatched to any gene: 11. CDR1 is LNHDA and CDR2 is SQIVND in the germline V gene (reference sequence). There are 17 residues in the CDR3. The CDR3 DNA, read in part, is TGTGCCAGTAGTATAAGGGACAGGGGCTCGTGGCGGCAGCCC. Its protein product is CASSIRDRGSWRQP. The entire CDR3 reads CASSIRDRGSWRQPQHF.

This clone was found a few times. One end of the junction is discordant with germline, which a read error may explain. Coverage ceases 3 residues before the CDR3 finishes, and the germline J gene fills in the end. This chain joins TRBV7-3 and TRBJ2-3; D call uncertain. The germline V gene encodes CDR1 SGHTA and CDR2 FQGTGA. The CDR3 is 12 amino acids. The CDR3 here is CSSSSAGDTQYF. The sequenced CDR3 bases are TGTTCCAGCAGCTCAGCAGGCGATACG.

This clone was detected a few times. The DNA ends 3 residues before the CDR3 does, and the rest of the CDR3 is filled in from the germline J gene. This chain connects TRBV7-3 to TRBJ2-1; 9 nucleotides agree with TRBD2. The junction had 5 bases not matched to a gene; V was cut back by 4 bases and J by 7 bases. The V gene's germline CDR1 is SGHTA and CDR2 FQGTGA. This CDR3 has 14 residues. CDR3: CASSSSGRPNEQFF. Partial CDR3 DNA: TGTGCCAGCAGCTCCAGCGGGAGGCCAAATGAG.

This clone occurred a few times. The read terminates 3 residues before the CDR3 end, so the remaining end is supplied by the germline J gene. The chain has TRBV2 and TRBJ2-7; tentative D call: TRBD1 (5 bases). Per the germline V gene, CDR1 is SNHLY and CDR2 is FYNNEI. The CDR3 consists of 12 residues. V lost 6 bases and J 3 bases, leaving 9 bases between the germline ends. CDR3: CASRDNDYEQYF. The CDR3 DNA, read in part, is TGTGCCAGCAGGGACAACGACTACGAG. The variable domain in full, completed from reference TRBV2 and TRBJ2-7, reads EPEVTQTPSHQVTQMGQEVILRCVPISNHLYFYWYRQILGQKVEFLVSFYNNEISEKSEIFDDQFSVERPDGSNFTLKIRSTKLEDSAMYFCASRDNDYEQYFGPGTRLTVT.